The rows below give T cell receptor beta chains drawn from one sample of a study of T cell repertoires in cytomegalovirus infection. TCRdb itself ran the reads through MiXCR, one entry per CDR3 protein. The table lists 450,000 to 600,000 distinct CDR3 sequences, under 55% of them singletons. No cognate antigen is known for these TCRs. Source: cultured PBMCs, taken from culture after CMV antigen stimulation. The receptors stem from a human donor in good health (CMV status not recorded). Some clones in this sample may be carry-over from other donors' samples. The CDR3 runs from the conserved cysteine through the conserved F or W. The D gene is left open where the match is weak. The size of a clone is reported for some rows only, either as once, few or many, or as a class for expanded clones.

D: -
size: few
V: TRBV5-1
J: TRBJ2-7
DNA: TGCGCCAGCAGCTCCGGTCGTCTGCCCACCTACGAGCAGTACTTC
CDR3: CASSSGRLPTYEQYF

D: -
size: -
V: TRBV4-1
J: TRBJ2-1
DNA: TGCGCCAGCAGCTTTATCGGGAGCTCCTACAATGAGCAGTTCTTC
CDR3: CASSFIGSSYNEQFF

D: -
size: many
V: TRBV7-2
J: TRBJ2-7
DNA: TGTGCCAGCAGCCTCTCCGCGTCCGGGGGTTACGAGCAGTACTTC
CDR3: CASSLSASGGYEQYF

D: -
size: -
V: TRBV2
J: TRBJ2-2
DNA: TGTGCCAGCATGGGGCGATTCACCGGGGAGCTGTTTTTT
CDR3: CASMGRFTGELFF

D: -
size: few
V: TRBV7-2
J: TRBJ1-6
DNA: TGTGCCAGCAGCTTACAGGGGCACATTGCTAATTCACCCCTCCACTTT
CDR3: CASSLQGHIANSPLHF

D: -
size: once
V: TRBV20-1
J: TRBJ2-5
DNA: TGCAGTGCTAGAGAAGACCAGGAGACCCAGTACTTC
CDR3: CSAREDQETQYF

D: -
size: few
V: TRBV6-1
J: TRBJ1-1
DNA: TGTGCCAGCACGACACCCGTCGGAGCTGAAGCTTTCTTT
CDR3: CASTTPVGAEAFF

D: -
size: -
V: TRBV12-5
J: TRBJ2-1
DNA: TGTGCTAGTGCCCTCGGGGGTCTCAATGAGCAGTTCTTC
CDR3: CASALGGLNEQFF

D: -
size: few
V: TRBV7-8
J: TRBJ1-5
DNA: TGTGCCAGCAGCTTAGCGGGCCAGATTAGCAATCAGCCCCAGCATTTT
CDR3: CASSLAGQISNQPQHF

D: -
size: -
V: TRBV28
J: TRBJ1-2
DNA: TGTGCCAGCAGTAGTGGCCCGCCTTCCCCTGGCTACACCTTC
CDR3: CASSSGPPSPGYTF